The source of this TCR beta chain is a study of T cells in Graves' hyperthyroidism and ophthalmopathy. The patients, who ranged from 18 to 65 in age, presented with newly diagnosed hyperthyroidism lasting under 2 months. RNA transcripts yielded amplified TCR beta CDR3 regions. An initial round of RT-PCR targeting the TCR CDR3 relied on the HTBI primer set. MiXCR was run by TCRdb on the multiplex PCR reads, yielding one entry per CDR3 protein. The sample shows about 360,000 distinct CDR3 sequences, 25% of them seen only once. The ends lost 7 bases at V and 9 bases at J; junction bases unmatched: 13. CDR1 and CDR2 from the germline V gene are MNHNS and SASEGT. The CDR3 runs 15 residues. This clonotype came up many times.

The sequenced sample was blood. V and J are TRBV6-1 and TRBJ2-1; 9 nucleotides align to TRBD2. This sequence was found in a man aged 45-60 years with Graves' hyperthyroidism. Here the CDR3 reads CASTAFSGSGGEQFF. The CDR3 nucleotides are TGTGCCAGCACAGCCTTTAGCGGGAGCGGCGGTGAGCAGTTCTTC.